The rows below give T cell receptor beta chains drawn from one sample of a study of blood T cell repertoires in COVID-19. The protocol was immunoSEQ multiplex PCR, while the TCRdb copy is restricted to in-frame clones and leaves out a portion. This table has roughly 240,000 clones, 65% to 90% appearing once. The specimen sequenced was peripheral blood. These receptors were obtained from a man aged 50 to 60 with COVID-19, enrolled during active disease. Both conserved end residues are part of each CDR3. A D gene is named only where the DNA matches it firmly. Size tells how often a clone was seen (once, few, many) or the class of an expanded clone, and some rows leave it out.

D	size	J	V	DNA	CDR3
NA	once	TRBJ2-7	TRBV27	TGTGCCAGCAGCCGCGTCCCCCGGGACAACCTGCGGTACGAGCAGTACTTC	CASSRVPRDNLRYEQYF
NA	NA	TRBJ2-5	TRBV12-3/TRBV12-4	TGTGCCAGCAGTTGGGCACCGGAGACCCAGTACTTC	CASSWAPETQYF
NA	NA	TRBJ2-2	TRBV6-1	TGTGCCAGCAGTGACGCCAGGAGGGCCGCCGGGGAGCTGTTTTTT	CASSDARRAAGELFF
TRBD1	once	TRBJ2-1	TRBV27	TGTGCCAGCAGTTTAGGGGGACAGGGCTACAATGAGCAGTTCTTC	CASSLGGQGYNEQFF
NA	NA	TRBJ2-4	TRBV3-1/TRBV3-2	TGTGCCAGCAGCCTGGGTGACAGAATTCAGTACTTC	CASSLGDRIQYF
NA	NA	TRBJ1-2	TRBV15	TGTGCCATCTCAGACAGGCACCTCTATGGCTACACCTTC	CAISDRHLYGYTF
TRBD1	NA	TRBJ2-3	TRBV3-1/TRBV3-2	TGTGCCAGCAGCCAGGGGACAGTCACAGATACGCAGTATTTT	CASSQGTVTDTQYF
NA	NA	TRBJ2-3	TRBV12-5	TGTGCTAGTGGTTTGGACAGGGTCGCAGATACGCAGTATTTT	CASGLDRVADTQYF
TRBD1	few	TRBJ2-4	TRBV6-1	TGTGCCAGCAGCAATACAGGGGTTTTGTACATTCAGTACTTC	CASSNTGVLYIQYF
TRBD1	NA	TRBJ1-2	TRBV23-1	TGCGCCAGCAGAAGGGACAGGGGTTGGTATGGCTACACCTTC	CASRRDRGWYGYTF
TRBD1	NA	TRBJ2-7	TRBV19	TGTGCCAGTAGTCTGACCGGGACAGTTTCCTACGAGCAGTACTTC	CASSLTGTVSYEQYF
NA	once	TRBJ1-2	TRBV2	TGTGCCAGCAGTTCGGACATCTACTATGGCTACACCTTC	CASSSDIYYGYTF
NA	NA	TRBJ1-4	TRBV7-9	TGTGCCAGCAGCTTAAAGGCAGGGGCAGTTGAAAAACTGTTTTTT	CASSLKAGAVEKLFF
TRBD1	NA	TRBJ2-7	TRBV4-1	TGCGCCAGCAGCTTCCAACAGGGGCGGGAGCAGTACTTC	CASSFQQGREQYF
NA	NA	TRBJ2-2	TRBV5-4	TGTGCCAGCAGCGTAAACACCGGGGAGCTGTTTTTT	CASSVNTGELFF
NA	few	TRBJ1-1	TRBV3-1/TRBV3-2	TGTGCCAGCAGCCTTAGACAGAGGAACACTGAAGCTTTCTTT	CASSLRQRNTEAFF
NA	NA	TRBJ2-1	TRBV10-1	TGCGCCAGCAGTGACCAGGCCTACAATGAGCAGTTCTTC	CASSDQAYNEQFF
NA	NA	TRBJ1-1	TRBV19	TGTGCCAGTACGGGGTTCAACATGAACACTGAAGCTTTCTTT	CASTGFNMNTEAFF
NA	once	TRBJ2-6	TRBV4-3	TGCGCCAGCAGCCAAGGAGCAAGCTCTGGGGCCAACGTCCTGACTTTC	CASSQGASSGANVLTF
NA	few	TRBJ2-1	TRBV3-1/TRBV3-2	TGTGCCAGCAGCCCCCCAATTTCCAGGGGTGAGCAGTTCTTC	CASSPPISRGEQFF
NA	once	TRBJ1-2	TRBV7-8	TGTGCCAGCAGCCTCGGACAGAGAGCTAACTATGGCTACACCTTC	CASSLGQRANYGYTF
TRBD2	NA	TRBJ2-3	TRBV4-2	TGTGCCAGCAGCCAAGATTGGGGGACTAGCGGGGGAGATACGCAGTATTTT	CASSQDWGTSGGDTQYF
NA	NA	TRBJ2-5	TRBV7-8	TGTGCCAGCAGCTCCGTTGGGGGGAAAGAGACCCAGTACTTC	CASSSVGGKETQYF
TRBD2	NA	TRBJ2-7	TRBV6-5	TGTGCCAGCGTGGTAGCGGGGGAGTCCTACGAGCAGTACTTC	CASVVAGESYEQYF
NA	NA	TRBJ2-3	TRBV10-2	TGCGCCAGCAAGGAGGGGCCATCTAGCACAGATACGCAGTATTTT	CASKEGPSSTDTQYF
TRBD2	NA	TRBJ2-5	TRBV30	TGTGCCTGGAGTACAACTAGCGGGGGTGGAGAGACCCAGTACTTC	CAWSTTSGGGETQYF
TRBD2	NA	TRBJ2-7	TRBV6-2/TRBV6-3	TGTGCCAGCAGTCCCACTAGCGGGGAGCAGTACTTC	CASSPTSGEQYF
TRBD1	NA	TRBJ2-7	TRBV27	TGTGCCAGCAGTCGGGACAGGGGGTACTCCTACGAGCAGTACTTC	CASSRDRGYSYEQYF